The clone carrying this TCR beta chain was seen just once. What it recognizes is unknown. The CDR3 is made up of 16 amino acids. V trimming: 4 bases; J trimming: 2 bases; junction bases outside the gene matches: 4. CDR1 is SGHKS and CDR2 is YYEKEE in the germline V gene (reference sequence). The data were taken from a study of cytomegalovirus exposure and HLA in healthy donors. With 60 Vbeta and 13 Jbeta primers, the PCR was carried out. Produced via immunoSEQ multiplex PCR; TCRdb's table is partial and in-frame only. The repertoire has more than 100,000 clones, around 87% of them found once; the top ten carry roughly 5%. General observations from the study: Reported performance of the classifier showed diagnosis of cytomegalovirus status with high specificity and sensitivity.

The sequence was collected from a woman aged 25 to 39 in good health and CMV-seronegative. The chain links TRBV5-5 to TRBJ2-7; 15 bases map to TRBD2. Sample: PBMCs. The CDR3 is CASSLWTSGGAYEQYF. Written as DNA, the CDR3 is TGTGCCAGCAGCCTCTGGACTAGCGGGGGGGCCTACGAGCAGTACTTC.